The clone carrying this TCR beta chain was observed at least ten times. The antigen remains undetermined. The data are from a study of Graves' ophthalmopathy and Graves' hyperthyroidism. Broader study findings: Most thyroid clonotypes expanded beyond 0.001 frequency were also found in blood.

The hyperthyroidism patients had a new diagnosis of under 2 months' duration and were aged 18 to 65. Clinicians diagnosed using symptoms, serum thyroxine, TRAb, thyroid ultrasound and orbital computed tomography. Researchers took RNA transcripts and amplified TCR beta CDR3 regions from them. HTBI primers primed a first-round RT-PCR, and a second-round multiplex PCR followed. TCRdb reanalysed the multiplex PCR reads using MiXCR and keeps one entry per CDR3 protein. The sample lists about 1.2 million distinct CDR3 sequences, 35% to 45% seen once, with more than 9.5% in the top ten. CDR3 length equals 13 residues. V shed 5 bases and J 10 bases; nucleotides not matched to a gene: 6. Per the germline V gene, CDR1 is WSHSY and CDR2 is SAAADI.

The gene calls are TRBV10-2 and TRBJ1-5; 9 bases map to TRBD1. The sequence derives from an adult man with Graves' hyperthyroidism. The specimen was peripheral blood or thyroid tissue (not recorded which). CDR3 DNA: TGCGCCAGCAGTCGAGAGGGACAGGGACCCCAGCATTTT. Its protein is CASSREGQGPQHF.